Below, 12 T cell receptor beta chains from the same sample are listed, as sequenced in a study of blood T cell repertoires in COVID-19. Data came from immunoSEQ multiplex PCR; TCRdb stores just in-frame clones and leaves some out. The table records 180,000 or so clones, over 70% of them present only once. The sample was peripheral blood. The receptors were sampled from a woman aged 40 to 50 with COVID-19, enrolled during active disease.

The chain employs TRBV5-6 and TRBJ1-1, with D possibly being TRBD1 (5 bases). This CDR3 spans 14 amino acids. The ends were cut back, 1 base at V and 0 bases at J, with 7 bases in the middle. In germline, CDR1 is SGHDT, CDR2 YYEEEE. CDR3 bases: TGTGCCAGCAGCTTGTACAGGCTGAACACTGAAGCTTTCTTT. Its protein product is CASSLYRLNTEAFF.

V usage is TRBV14 and J usage is TRBJ1-2; 11 bases fit TRBD1. V lost 4 bases to trimming and J lost 5 bases; unmatched junction nucleotides: 12. CDR1 and CDR2 from the germline V gene are SGHDN and FVKESK. This CDR3 contains 17 residues. Here the CDR3 reads CASSPSPGQGVLYGYTF. DNA of the CDR3: TGTGCCAGCAGCCCCTCACCGGGACAGGGGGTTCTTTATGGCTACACCTTC.

The chain carries TRBV18 and TRBJ1-1, with D perhaps TRBD1 (5 bases). CDR1 is KGHSH, CDR2 LQKENI, per germline. Trimming pared 2 bases from V and 0 bases from J, leaving 7 bases between. There are 14 residues in the CDR3. CDR3 sequence: CASSPTGVNTEAFF. Here the CDR3 DNA reads TGTGCCAGCTCACCAACAGGCGTGAACACTGAAGCTTTCTTT.

The sample holds one count of this clone. The rearrangement joins TRBV19 to TRBJ1-4; D is unresolved. The V and J ends lost 5 bases and 6 bases respectively, with 13 bases between them. CDR3 size: 14 residues. The germline V gene encodes CDR1 LNHDA and CDR2 SQIVND (reference sequence). CDR3 nucleotides: TGTGCCAGTAGTGGACGCATGAGGGATGAAAAACTGTTTTTT. This sequence encodes CASSGRMRDEKLFF.

J is TRBJ1-2 and V is TRBV5-1; D gene uncertain. Germline V gene lookup returns CDR1 SGHRS and CDR2 YFSETQ. The V gene lost 2 bases and the J gene lost 6 bases, with 14 bases spanning the gap. CDR3 length equals 14 residues. The CDR3 protein is CASSFRGGEDGYTF. As DNA, the CDR3 is TGCGCCAGCAGCTTTCGTGGCGGCGAGGATGGCTACACCTTC.

V usage is TRBV11-2 and J usage is TRBJ2-7; 9 bases align to TRBD2. Germline V gene data show CDR1 as SGHAT and CDR2 as FQNNGV. The CDR3 spans 17 residues. With 2 bases clipped from V and 1 base from J, the junction kept 9 bases outside the gene matches. The chain's CDR3 is CASSLTLRGGRSYEQYF. The CDR3 DNA is TGTGCCAGCAGCTTAACGTTGCGGGGGGGCCGGTCCTACGAGCAGTACTTC.

The J gene is TRBJ1-2, the V gene TRBV7-9; TRBD1 matches 8 bases. Germline V CDR1 and CDR2: SEHNR, FQNEAQ (reference sequence). The CDR3 consists of 16 residues. V was pared by 5 bases and J by 4 bases, with 12 bases of the junction left unmatched. CDR3: CASSPPSGGVGYGYTF. CDR3 bases: TGTGCCAGCAGCCCCCCCTCAGGGGGCGTAGGCTATGGCTACACCTTC.

The chain carries TRBV3-1 (or the pseudogene TRBV3-2) and TRBJ2-5; 15 positions match TRBD2. The V segment lost 4 bases and the J segment 1 base; nucleotides outside the gene matches: 1. The CDR3 sequence is 16 residues long. CDR1 LGHDT and CDR2 YNNKEL come from the germline V gene (reference sequence). CDR3 coding DNA: TGTGCCAGCAGCCCGGGACTAGCGGGGGGCCAAGAGACCCAGTACTTC. This encodes CASSPGLAGGQETQYF.

The genes are TRBV14 and TRBJ2-7; D possibly corresponds to TRBD2 (5 bases). The CDR3 is made up of 15 amino acids. V shed 1 base and J shed 9 bases, with 19 bases lying between them. Germline loops: CDR1 SGHDN, CDR2 FVKESK. The CDR3 nucleotides are TGTGCCAGCAGCCAAGCTACGATGGGCCTGAGGGTGCAGTACTTC. It codes for CASSQATMGLRVQYF.

The chain combines TRBV19 with TRBJ2-7, with 9 bases that match TRBD1. CDR3 length: 14 residues. Germline values: CDR1 LNHDA, CDR2 SQIVND (reference sequence). V lost 10 bases and J lost 3; bases outside the gene matches: 10. CDR3 amino acids: CATAVQGAGYEQYF. CDR3 bases: TGTGCCACCGCCGTACAGGGGGCAGGCTACGAGCAGTACTTC. Using reference TRBV19 and TRBJ2-7 for the parts outside the CDR3, the full variable domain is DGGITQSPKYLFRKEGQNVTLSCEQNLNHDAMYWYRQDPGQGLRLIYYSQIVNDFQKGDIAEGYSVSREKKESFPLTVTSAQKNPTAFYLCATAVQGAGYEQYFGPGTRLTVT.

The chain links TRBV4-1 to TRBJ1-2; the match to TRBD1 covers 7 bases. The CDR3 covers 13 residues. Per the germline V gene, CDR1 is MGHRA and CDR2 is YSYEKL. Unmatched junction bases numbered 2, after V lost 3 bases and J lost 4 bases. The CDR3 here is CASSQGDSYGYTF. CDR3 DNA sequence: TGCGCCAGCAGCCAGGGGGACAGCTATGGCTACACCTTC.

The genes are TRBV29-1 and TRBJ1-1; possibly TRBD1 for D (5 bases). V was shortened by 0 bases and J by 1 base, with 6 bases between the two germline ends. The length of the CDR3 is 13 residues. Germline V lookup: CDR1 SQVTM, CDR2 ANQGSEA. The CDR3 DNA is TGCAGCGTTGAAGATCAGGGGAACACTGAAGCTTTCTTT. Residues: CSVEDQGNTEAFF.